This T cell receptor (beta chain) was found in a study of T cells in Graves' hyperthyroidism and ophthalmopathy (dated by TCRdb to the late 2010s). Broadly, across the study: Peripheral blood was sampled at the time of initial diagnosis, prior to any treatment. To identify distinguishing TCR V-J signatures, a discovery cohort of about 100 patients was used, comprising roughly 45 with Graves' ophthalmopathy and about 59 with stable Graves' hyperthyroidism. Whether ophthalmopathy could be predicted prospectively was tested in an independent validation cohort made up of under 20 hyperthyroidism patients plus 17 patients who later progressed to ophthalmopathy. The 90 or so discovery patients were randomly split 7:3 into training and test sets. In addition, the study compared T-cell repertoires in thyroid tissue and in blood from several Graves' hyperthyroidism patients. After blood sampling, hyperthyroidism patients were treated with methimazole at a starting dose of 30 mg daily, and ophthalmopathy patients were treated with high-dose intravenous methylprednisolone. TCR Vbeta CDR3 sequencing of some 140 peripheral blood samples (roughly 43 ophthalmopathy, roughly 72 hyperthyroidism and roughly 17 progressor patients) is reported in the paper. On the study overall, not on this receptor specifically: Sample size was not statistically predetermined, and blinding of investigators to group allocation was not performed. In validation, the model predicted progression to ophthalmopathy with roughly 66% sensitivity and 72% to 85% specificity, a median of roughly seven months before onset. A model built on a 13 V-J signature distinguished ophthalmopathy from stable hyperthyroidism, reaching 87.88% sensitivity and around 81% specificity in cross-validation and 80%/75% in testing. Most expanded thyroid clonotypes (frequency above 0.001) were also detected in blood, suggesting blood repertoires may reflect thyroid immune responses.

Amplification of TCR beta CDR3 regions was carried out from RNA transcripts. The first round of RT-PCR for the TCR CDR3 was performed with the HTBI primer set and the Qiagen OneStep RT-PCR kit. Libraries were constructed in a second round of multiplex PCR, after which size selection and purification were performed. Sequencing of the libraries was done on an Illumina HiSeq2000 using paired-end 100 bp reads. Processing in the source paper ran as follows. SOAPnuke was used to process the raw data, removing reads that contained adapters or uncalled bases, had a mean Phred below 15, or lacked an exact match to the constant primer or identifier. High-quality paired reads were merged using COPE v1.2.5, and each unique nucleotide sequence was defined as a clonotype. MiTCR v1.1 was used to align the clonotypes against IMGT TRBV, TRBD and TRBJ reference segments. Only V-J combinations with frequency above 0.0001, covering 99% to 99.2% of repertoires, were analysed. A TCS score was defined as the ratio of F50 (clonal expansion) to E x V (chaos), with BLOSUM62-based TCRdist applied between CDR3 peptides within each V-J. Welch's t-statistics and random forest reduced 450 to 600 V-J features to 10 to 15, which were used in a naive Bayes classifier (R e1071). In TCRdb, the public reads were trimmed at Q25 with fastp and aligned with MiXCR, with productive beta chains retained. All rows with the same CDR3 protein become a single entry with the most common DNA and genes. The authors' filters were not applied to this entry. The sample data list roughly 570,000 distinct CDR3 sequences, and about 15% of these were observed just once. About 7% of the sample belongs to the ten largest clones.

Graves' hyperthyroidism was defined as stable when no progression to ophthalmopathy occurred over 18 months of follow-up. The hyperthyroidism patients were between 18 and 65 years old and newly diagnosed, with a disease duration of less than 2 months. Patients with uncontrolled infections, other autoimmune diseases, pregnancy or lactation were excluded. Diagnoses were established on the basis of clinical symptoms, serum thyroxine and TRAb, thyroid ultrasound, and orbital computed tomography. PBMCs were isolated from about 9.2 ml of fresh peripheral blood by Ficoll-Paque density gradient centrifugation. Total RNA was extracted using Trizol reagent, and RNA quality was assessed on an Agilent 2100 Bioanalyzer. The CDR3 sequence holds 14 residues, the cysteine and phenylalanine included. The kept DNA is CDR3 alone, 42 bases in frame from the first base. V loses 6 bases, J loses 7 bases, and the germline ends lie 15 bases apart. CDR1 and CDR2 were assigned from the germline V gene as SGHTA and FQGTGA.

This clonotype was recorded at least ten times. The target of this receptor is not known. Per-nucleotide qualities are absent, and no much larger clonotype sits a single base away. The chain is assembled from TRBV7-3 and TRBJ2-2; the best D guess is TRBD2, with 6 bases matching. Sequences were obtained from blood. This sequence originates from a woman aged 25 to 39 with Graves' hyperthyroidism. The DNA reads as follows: TGTGCCAGCAGGGGGCCGGGGGAAGTCGGGGAGCTGTTTTTT. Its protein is CASRGPGEVGELFF. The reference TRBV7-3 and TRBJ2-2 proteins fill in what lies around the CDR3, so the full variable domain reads GAGVSQTPSNKVTEKGKYVELRCDPISGHTALYWYRQSLGQGPEFLIYFQGTGAADDSGLPNDRFFAVRPEGSVSTLKIQRTERGDSAVYLCASRGPGEVGELFFGEGSRLTVL.